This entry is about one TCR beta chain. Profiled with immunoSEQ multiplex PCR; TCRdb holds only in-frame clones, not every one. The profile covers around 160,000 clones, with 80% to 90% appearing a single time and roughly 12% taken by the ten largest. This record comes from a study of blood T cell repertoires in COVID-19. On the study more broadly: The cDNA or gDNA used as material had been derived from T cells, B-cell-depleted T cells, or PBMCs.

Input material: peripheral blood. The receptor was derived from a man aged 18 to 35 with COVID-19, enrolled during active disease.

DNA of the CDR3: TGTGCCAGCAGCTTGCGGGACAGGATGACCTACGAGCAGTACTTC. Residues: CASSLRDRMTYEQYF. The chain has TRBV5-5 and TRBJ2-7; 8 nucleotides line up with TRBD1. V was pared by 1 base and J by 2 bases, with 5 bases of the junction left unmatched. Germline loops: CDR1 SGHKS, CDR2 YYEKEE (reference sequence). The CDR3 is 15 amino acids.